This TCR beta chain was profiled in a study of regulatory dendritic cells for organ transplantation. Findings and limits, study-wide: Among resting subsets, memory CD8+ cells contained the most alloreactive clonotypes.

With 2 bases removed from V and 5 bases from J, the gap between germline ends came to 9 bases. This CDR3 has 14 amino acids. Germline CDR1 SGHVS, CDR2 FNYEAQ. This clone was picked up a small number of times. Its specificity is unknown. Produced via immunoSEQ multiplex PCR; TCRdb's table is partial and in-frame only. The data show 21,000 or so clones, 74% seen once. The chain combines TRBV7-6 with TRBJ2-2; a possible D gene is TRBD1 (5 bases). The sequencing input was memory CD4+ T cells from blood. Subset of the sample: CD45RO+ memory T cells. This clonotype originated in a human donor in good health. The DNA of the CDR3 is TGTGCCAGCAGCTTAATGGCAGGGACCGGGGAGCTGTTTTTT. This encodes CASSLMAGTGELFF.